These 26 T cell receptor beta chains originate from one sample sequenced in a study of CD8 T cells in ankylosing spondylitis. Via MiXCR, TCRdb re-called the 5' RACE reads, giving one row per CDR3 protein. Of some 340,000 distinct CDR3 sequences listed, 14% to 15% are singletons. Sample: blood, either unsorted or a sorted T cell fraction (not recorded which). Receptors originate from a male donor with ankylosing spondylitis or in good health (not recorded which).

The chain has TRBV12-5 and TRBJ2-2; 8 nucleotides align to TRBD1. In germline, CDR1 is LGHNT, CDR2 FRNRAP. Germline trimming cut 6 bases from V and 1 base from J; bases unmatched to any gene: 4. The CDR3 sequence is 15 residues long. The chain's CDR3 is CASGTDRGNTGELFF. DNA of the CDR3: TGTGCTAGTGGCACCGACAGGGGGAACACCGGGGAGCTGTTTTTT.

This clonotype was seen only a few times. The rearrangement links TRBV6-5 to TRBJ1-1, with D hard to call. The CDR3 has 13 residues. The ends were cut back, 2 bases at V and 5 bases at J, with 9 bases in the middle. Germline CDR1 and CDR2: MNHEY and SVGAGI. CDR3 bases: TGTGCCAGCAGTTACGGCAGTATGACTGAAGCTTTCTTT. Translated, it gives CASSYGSMTEAFF.

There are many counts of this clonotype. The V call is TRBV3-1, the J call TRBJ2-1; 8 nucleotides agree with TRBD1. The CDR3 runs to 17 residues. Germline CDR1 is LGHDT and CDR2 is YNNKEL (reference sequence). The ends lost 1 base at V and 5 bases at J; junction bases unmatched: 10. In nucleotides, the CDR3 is TGTGCCAGCAGCCAAGCACGCCGGGACAGGAAAAACAATGAGCAGTTCTTC. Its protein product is CASSQARRDRKNNEQFF.

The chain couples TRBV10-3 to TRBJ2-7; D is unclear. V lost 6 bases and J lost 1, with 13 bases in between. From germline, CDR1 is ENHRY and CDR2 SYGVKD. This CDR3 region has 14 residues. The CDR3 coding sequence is TGTGCCATCAGGGCCGTGGGCAGTTCCTACGAGCAGTACTTC. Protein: CAIRAVGSSYEQYF.

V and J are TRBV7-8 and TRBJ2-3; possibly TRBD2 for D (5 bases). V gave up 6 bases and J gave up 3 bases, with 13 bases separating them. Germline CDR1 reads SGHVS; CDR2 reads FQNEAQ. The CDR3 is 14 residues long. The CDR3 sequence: CASRSTSGTDTQYF. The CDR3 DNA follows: TGTGCCAGCAGAAGTACCTCGGGGACAGATACGCAGTATTTT.

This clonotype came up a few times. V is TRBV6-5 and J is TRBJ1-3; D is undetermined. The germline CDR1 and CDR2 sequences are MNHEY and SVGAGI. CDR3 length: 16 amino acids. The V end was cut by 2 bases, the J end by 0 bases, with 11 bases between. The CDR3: CASSYQLAGSGNTIYF. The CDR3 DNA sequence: TGTGCCAGCAGTTACCAGTTGGCAGGCTCTGGAAACACCATATATTTT.

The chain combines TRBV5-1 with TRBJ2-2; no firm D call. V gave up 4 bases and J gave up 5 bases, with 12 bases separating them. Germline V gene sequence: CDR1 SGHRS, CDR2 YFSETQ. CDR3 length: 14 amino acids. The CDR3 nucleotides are TGCGCCAGCAGCACCTTTATTAATACCGGGGAGCTGTTTTTT. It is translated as CASSTFINTGELFF.

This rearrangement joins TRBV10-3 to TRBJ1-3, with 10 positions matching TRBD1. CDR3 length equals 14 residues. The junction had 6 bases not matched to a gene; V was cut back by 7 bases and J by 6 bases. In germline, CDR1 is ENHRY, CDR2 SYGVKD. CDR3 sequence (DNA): TGTGCCATCACTAAGGACAGGGGGGAAAACACCATATATTTT. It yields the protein CAITKDRGENTIYF.

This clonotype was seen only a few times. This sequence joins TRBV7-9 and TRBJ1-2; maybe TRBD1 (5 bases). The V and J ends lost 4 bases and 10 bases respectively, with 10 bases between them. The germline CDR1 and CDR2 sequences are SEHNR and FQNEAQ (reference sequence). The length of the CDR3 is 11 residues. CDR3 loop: CASSSPGAYTF. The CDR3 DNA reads TGTGCCAGCAGCTCACCCGGGGCCTACACCTTC.

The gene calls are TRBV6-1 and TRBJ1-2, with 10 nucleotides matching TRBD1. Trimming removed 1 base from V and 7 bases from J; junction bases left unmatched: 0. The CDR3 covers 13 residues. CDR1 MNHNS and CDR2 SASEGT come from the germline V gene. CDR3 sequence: CASSEGTGGGYTF. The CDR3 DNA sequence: TGTGCCAGCAGTGAAGGGACAGGGGGTGGCTACACCTTC.

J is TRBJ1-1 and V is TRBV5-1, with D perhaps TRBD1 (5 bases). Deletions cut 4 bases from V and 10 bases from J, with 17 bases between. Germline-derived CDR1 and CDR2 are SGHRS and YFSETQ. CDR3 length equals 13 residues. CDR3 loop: CASSGRDFPRAFF. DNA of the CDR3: TGCGCCAGCAGCGGCAGGGACTTCCCGAGAGCTTTCTTT.

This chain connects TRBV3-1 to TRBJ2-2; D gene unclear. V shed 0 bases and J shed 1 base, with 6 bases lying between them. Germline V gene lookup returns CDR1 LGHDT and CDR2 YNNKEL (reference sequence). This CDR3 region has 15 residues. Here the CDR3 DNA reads TGTGCCAGCAGCCAAGATGCGTGGAACACCGGGGAGCTGTTTTTT. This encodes CASSQDAWNTGELFF.

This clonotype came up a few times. The CDR3 DNA reads TGTGCCAGCAGCTTAGCCGGACTAGCGGCATACGAGCAGTACTTC. Protein: CASSLAGLAAYEQYF. This chain links TRBV7-2 with TRBJ2-7; 10 bases fit TRBD2. Germline trimming cut 0 bases from V and 4 bases from J; bases unmatched to any gene: 3. Looked up from germline, CDR1 is SGHTA and CDR2 is FQGNSA. This CDR3 has 15 amino acids.

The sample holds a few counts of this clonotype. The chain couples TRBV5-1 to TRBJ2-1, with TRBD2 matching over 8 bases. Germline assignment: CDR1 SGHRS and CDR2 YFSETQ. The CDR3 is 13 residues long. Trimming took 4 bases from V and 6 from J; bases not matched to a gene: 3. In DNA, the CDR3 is TGCGCCAGCAGCACCGGGACTAGCAATGAGCAGTTCTTC. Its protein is CASSTGTSNEQFF.

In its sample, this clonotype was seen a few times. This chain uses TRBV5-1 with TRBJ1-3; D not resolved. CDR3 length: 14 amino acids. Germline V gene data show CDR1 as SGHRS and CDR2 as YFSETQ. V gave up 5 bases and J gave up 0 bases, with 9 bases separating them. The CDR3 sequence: CASRQTDSGNTIYF. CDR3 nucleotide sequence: TGCGCCAGCAGACAAACCGACTCTGGAAACACCATATATTTT.

The CDR3 here is CASRSQAAVTGELFF. Here the CDR3 DNA reads TGTGCCAGCAGATCCCAGGCGGCGGTCACCGGGGAGCTGTTTTTT. This sequence joins TRBV25-1 and TRBJ2-2, with no clear D. V was pared by 6 bases and J by 4 bases, with 15 bases between. Germline CDR1 MGHDK, CDR2 SYGVNS. The CDR3 is 15 amino acids.

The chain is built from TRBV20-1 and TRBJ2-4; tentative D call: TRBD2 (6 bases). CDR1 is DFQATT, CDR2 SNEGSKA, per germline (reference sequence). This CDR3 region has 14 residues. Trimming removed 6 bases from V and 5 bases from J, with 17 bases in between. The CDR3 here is CSAPTGGAENIQYF. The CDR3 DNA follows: TGCAGTGCACCCACCGGAGGGGCTGAAAACATTCAGTACTTC.

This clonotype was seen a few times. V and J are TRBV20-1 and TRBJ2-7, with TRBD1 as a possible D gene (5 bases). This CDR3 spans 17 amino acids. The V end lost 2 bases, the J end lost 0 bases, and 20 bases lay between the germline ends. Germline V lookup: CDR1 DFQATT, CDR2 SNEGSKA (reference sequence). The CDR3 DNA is TGCAGTGCTAGAACGGACACAATTTCTGCCAGCTCCTACGAGCAGTACTTC. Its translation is CSARTDTISASSYEQYF.

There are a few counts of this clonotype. CDR3 DNA sequence: TGTGCCATCAGTGAGTCGGCAAACTTGGAGACCCAGTACTTC. Residues: CAISESANLETQYF. The chain uses TRBV10-3 and TRBJ2-5; D gene unclear. The germline gives CDR1 ENHRY, CDR2 SYGVKD. The CDR3 has 14 amino acids. With 0 bases removed from V and 5 bases from J, the gap between germline ends came to 10 bases.

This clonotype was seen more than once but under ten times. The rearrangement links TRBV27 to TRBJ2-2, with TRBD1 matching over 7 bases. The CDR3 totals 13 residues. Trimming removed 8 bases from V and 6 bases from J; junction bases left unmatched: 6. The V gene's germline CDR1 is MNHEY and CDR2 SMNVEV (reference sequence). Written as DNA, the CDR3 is TGTGCCAGCCGAACAGGGGTATCCGGGGAGCTGTTTTTT. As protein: CASRTGVSGELFF.

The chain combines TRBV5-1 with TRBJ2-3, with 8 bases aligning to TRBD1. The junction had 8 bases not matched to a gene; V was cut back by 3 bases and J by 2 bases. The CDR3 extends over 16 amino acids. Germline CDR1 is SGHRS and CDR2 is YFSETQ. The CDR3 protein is CASSSGQGQNTDTQYF. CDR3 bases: TGCGCCAGCAGCTCCGGACAGGGCCAGAACACAGATACGCAGTATTTT.

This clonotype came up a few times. The CDR3 reads CASSSRGGRVNQPQHF. DNA for the CDR3: TGTGCCAGCAGCTCCCGGGGGGGAAGGGTCAATCAGCCCCAGCATTTT. This sequence joins TRBV5-6 and TRBJ1-5, with a tentative D call TRBD1 (5 bases). The CDR3 is 16 residues long. Looked up from germline, CDR1 is SGHDT and CDR2 is YYEEEE. V shed 3 bases and J shed 3 bases, with 16 bases lying between them.

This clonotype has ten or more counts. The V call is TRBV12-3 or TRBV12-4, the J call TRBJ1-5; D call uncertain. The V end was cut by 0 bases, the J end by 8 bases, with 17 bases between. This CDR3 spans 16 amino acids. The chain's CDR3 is CASSLAGSPFKEPQHF. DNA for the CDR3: TGTGCCAGCAGTTTAGCCGGGTCCCCCTTTAAGGAGCCCCAGCATTTT.

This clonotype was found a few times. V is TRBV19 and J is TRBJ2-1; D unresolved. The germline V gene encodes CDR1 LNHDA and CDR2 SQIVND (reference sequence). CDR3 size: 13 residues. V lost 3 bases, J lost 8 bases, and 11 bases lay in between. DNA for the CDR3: TGTGCCAGTAGTATTACCGCCTCGTATGAGCAGTTCTTC. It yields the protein CASSITASYEQFF.

The CDR3, as DNA: TGTGCCAGCAGTCGGCGGGGCGGGCGTAGCACAGATACGCAGTATTTT. Its protein product is CASSRRGGRSTDTQYF. The chain has TRBV12-3 or TRBV12-4 and TRBJ2-3, with a tentative D call TRBD2 (6 bases). V lost 5 bases to trimming and J lost 0 bases, with 15 bases between them. This CDR3 comprises 16 residues.

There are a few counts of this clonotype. The CDR3 bases are TGTTCTTTGGACGTGGGGGAGCGGAACTACAATGAGCAGTTCTTC. Protein: CSLDVGERNYNEQFF. The chain couples TRBV5-6 to TRBJ2-1; either TRBD1 or TRBD2 may supply D (5 bases each). The CDR3 contains 15 residues. CDR1 is SGHDT, CDR2 YYEEEE, per germline.